The 4 T cell receptor beta chains below come from one sample, sequenced in a study of graft-versus-host responses after intestinal transplantation. No antigens are known for them. Here immunoSEQ multiplex PCR was the method, and the copy in TCRdb shows in-frame clones only, minus some. Of tens of thousands of clones in the sample, 80% to 95% were seen once. This material consisted of unstimulated CD4+ T cells sorted from spleen or lymph node cells, taken before intestinal transplant. The receptor source for this set is a human donor who received an intestinal transplant.

The rearrangement uses TRBV5-1 and TRBJ2-3; TRBD1 might be the D (6 bases). CDR1 is SGHRS, CDR2 YFSETQ, per germline. The V and J ends lost 4 bases and 6 bases respectively, with 9 bases between them. The CDR3 runs to 12 residues. The DNA for the CDR3 is TGCGCCAGCAGCCTTAGGGGGGATACGCAGTATTTT. Protein sequence: CASSLRGDTQYF.

The V gene is TRBV7-9, the J gene TRBJ2-7; D is uncertain. V gave up 1 base and J gave up 6 bases, with 7 bases separating them. The CDR3 length is 12 residues. The germline CDR1 and CDR2 sequences are SEHNR and FQNEAQ (reference sequence). The CDR3, as DNA: TGTGCCAGCAGCTTAGATGGTTTCGAGCAGTACTTC. Residues: CASSLDGFEQYF.

The rearrangement links TRBV5-1 to TRBJ2-5; no firm D call. Trimming left V 0 bases short and J 2 bases short, with 11 bases between. CDR3 length equals 15 residues. Germline CDR1 and CDR2: SGHRS and YFSETQ. The CDR3 nucleotides read TGCGCCAGCAGCTTGGCCCCCCTCGGGCAAGAGACCCAGTACTTC. Translation gives CASSLAPLGQETQYF.

The CDR3 is CASSLGQVDYEQYF. CDR3 nucleotide sequence: TGCGCCAGCAGCTTGGGACAAGTGGACTACGAGCAGTACTTC. V usage is TRBV5-1 and J usage is TRBJ2-7; no definite D call. Germline V gene lookup returns CDR1 SGHRS and CDR2 YFSETQ. The V and J ends lost 0 bases and 3 bases respectively, with 10 bases between them. The CDR3 has 14 amino acids.